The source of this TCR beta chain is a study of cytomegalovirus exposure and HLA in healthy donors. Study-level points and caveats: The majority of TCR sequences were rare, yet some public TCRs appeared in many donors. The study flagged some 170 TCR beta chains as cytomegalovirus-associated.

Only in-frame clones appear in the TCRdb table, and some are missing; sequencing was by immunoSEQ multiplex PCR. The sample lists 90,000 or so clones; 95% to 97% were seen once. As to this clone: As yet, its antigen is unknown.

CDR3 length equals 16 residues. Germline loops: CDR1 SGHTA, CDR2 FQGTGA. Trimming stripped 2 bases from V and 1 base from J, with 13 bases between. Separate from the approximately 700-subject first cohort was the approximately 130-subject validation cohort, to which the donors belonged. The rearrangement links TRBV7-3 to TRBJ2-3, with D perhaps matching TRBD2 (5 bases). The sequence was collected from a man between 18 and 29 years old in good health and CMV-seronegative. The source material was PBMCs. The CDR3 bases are TGTGCCAGCAGCTTAGTTGGCGGGTTAGGCACAGATACGCAGTATTTT. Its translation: CASSLVGGLGTDTQYF.